These 21 T cell receptor beta chains were sequenced from one sample in a study of human T cells and chemical hapten exposure. The time point was: patch test 2, 6 weeks after DPC sensitization. Treatment noted: therapeutic diphenylcyclopropenone sensitization with weekly scalp DPC. MiXCR, run by TCRdb on the RACE reads, gives a single entry per CDR3 protein. Among tens of thousands of distinct CDR3 sequences, about 10% were seen once, and the ten largest hold around 5%. This specimen consisted of whole blood, obtained in connection with sensitization to the hapten diphenylcyclopropenone (DPC). These receptors were collected from a woman aged 50 to 60 with alopecia areata. Some clones in this sample may be carry-over from other donors' samples.

This clonotype has just a few counts. This sequence joins TRBV10-2 and TRBJ1-1; no firm D call. The CDR3 consists of 13 residues. V lost 3 bases and J 3 bases, leaving 8 bases between the germline ends. Germline values: CDR1 WSHSY, CDR2 SAAADI. CDR3 sequence reads: CASSEYTDTEAFF. CDR3 DNA: TGCGCCAGCAGTGAATACACCGACACTGAAGCTTTCTTT.

This clonotype was seen a few times. The rearrangement links TRBV29-1 to TRBJ1-2; D is perhaps TRBD1 (6 bases). The V gene's germline CDR1 is SQVTM and CDR2 ANQGSEA. Trimming took 6 bases from V and 7 from J, leaving 18 bases between them. The CDR3 spans 13 residues. The chain's CDR3 is CSVRNRVPGGYTF. For the CDR3, the DNA is TGCAGCGTCCGAAACAGGGTCCCCGGTGGCTACACCTTC.

At least ten counts were recorded for this clonotype. The chain joins TRBV7-2 to TRBJ1-1, with D unclear. Trimming took off 3 bases at V and 2 bases at J, with 10 bases between the two ends. The CDR3 consists of 14 residues. In germline, CDR1 is SGHTA, CDR2 FQGNSA. Here the CDR3 DNA reads TGTGCCAGCAGCTTTGGAGGAGTTAACACTGAAGCTTTCTTT. It specifies CASSFGGVNTEAFF.

This CDR3 reads CASGDGYEQYF. The CDR3 nucleotides are TGTGCCAGTGGGGACGGCTACGAGCAGTACTTC. The chain employs TRBV19 and TRBJ2-7; D may match TRBD1 or TRBD2 (5 bases each). Trimming stripped 8 bases from V and 3 bases from J, with 8 bases between. The germline CDR1 and CDR2 sequences are LNHDA and SQIVND (reference sequence). The CDR3 is 11 amino acids.

This clonotype has at least ten counts. The chain employs TRBV11-2 and TRBJ2-1, with TRBD1 identical over 8 bases. This CDR3 comprises 16 residues. Germline values: CDR1 SGHAT, CDR2 FQNNGV. Trimming at V came to 5 bases and at J to 1 base, leaving 7 bases not matched to a gene. The CDR3 region is CASSLGQAVSYNEQFF. Written as DNA, the CDR3 is TGTGCCAGCAGCCTGGGACAGGCCGTTTCCTACAATGAGCAGTTCTTC.

Many counts were recorded for this clonotype. The chain has TRBV6-1 and TRBJ1-1; 7 nucleotides match TRBD1. Germline CDR1 reads MNHNS; CDR2 reads SASEGT. With 3 bases clipped from V and 4 bases from J, the junction kept 5 bases outside the gene matches. The CDR3 is 14 residues long. The CDR3 DNA is TGTGCCAGCAGTGAGACAGGGCGGGGCACTGAAGCTTTCTTT. Translated: CASSETGRGTEAFF.

This clonotype was observed a handful of times. V and J are TRBV30 and TRBJ2-1; 7 positions match TRBD2. Germline V gene lookup returns CDR1 GTSNPN and CDR2 SVGIG (reference sequence). CDR3 length: 12 residues. With V trimmed by 4 bases and J by 14 bases, 11 bases remained unmatched. CDR3 sequence reads: CAWMLVAGVEFF. The CDR3, as DNA: TGTGCCTGGATGTTGGTGGCGGGAGTGGAGTTCTTC.

This chain uses TRBV29-1 with TRBJ2-7, with a tentative D call TRBD1 (5 bases). This CDR3 contains 12 residues. Germline CDR1 is SQVTM and CDR2 is ANQGSEA. Trimming removed 6 bases from V and 4 bases from J, with 13 bases in between. For the CDR3, the DNA is TGCAGCGTGACCCTCGACAGATACGAGCAGTACTTC. It encodes CSVTLDRYEQYF.

This clonotype was picked up many times. The V call is TRBV4-1, the J call TRBJ1-6; TRBD1 is a possible D gene (5 bases). The V and J ends lost 0 bases and 10 bases respectively, with 7 bases between them. In germline, CDR1 is MGHRA, CDR2 YSYEKL. There are 13 residues in the CDR3. CDR3 loop: CASSQERDSPLHF. The CDR3 bases are TGCGCCAGCAGCCAAGAAAGGGACTCACCCCTCCACTTT.

The genes are TRBV7-2 and TRBJ2-7, with a possible D match to TRBD2 (6 bases). CDR1 SGHTA and CDR2 FQGNSA come from the germline V gene. The CDR3 sequence is 15 residues long. Trimming cost V 1 base and J 4 bases, with 14 bases left between them. CDR3 sequence: CASSLGPGSVYEQYF. The DNA of the CDR3 is TGTGCCAGCAGCTTAGGGCCCGGGAGCGTGTACGAGCAGTACTTC.

This clonotype was seen a handful of times. The chain couples TRBV20-1 to TRBJ2-3, with D perhaps TRBD2 (6 bases). Trimming shortened V by 4 bases and J by 6 bases, and 20 bases separated the two germline ends. Germline V gene data show CDR1 as DFQATT and CDR2 as SNEGSKA (reference sequence). The CDR3 runs to 15 residues. The CDR3 loop is CSATPLAAALDTQYF. In DNA form, the CDR3 reads TGCAGTGCTACACCACTAGCAGCGGCCTTGGATACGCAGTATTTT.

The sample holds a few counts of this clonotype. V and J are TRBV7-2 and TRBJ1-6; no firm D call. The V gene lost 1 base and the J gene lost 9 bases, with 16 bases spanning the gap. The CDR3 loop spans 16 amino acids. CDR1 and CDR2 (germline): SGHTA, FQGNSA. The DNA of the CDR3 is TGTGCCAGCAGCTTAGTCAACGGGCCAGTCGCTTCACCCCTCCACTTT. The encoded protein is CASSLVNGPVASPLHF.

This clonotype was found many times. The V call is TRBV5-1, the J call TRBJ2-3, with D unclear. V was clipped by 1 base and J by 3 bases, with 9 bases between them. CDR3 size: 14 residues. Germline V gene lookup returns CDR1 SGHRS and CDR2 YFSETQ. CDR3 bases: TGCGCCAGCAGCTTGTCTCCGGATACAGATACGCAGTATTTT. This gives the protein CASSLSPDTDTQYF.

This clonotype was counted ten times or more. The rearrangement joins TRBV2 to TRBJ2-7; unclear D gene. V was shortened by 5 bases and J by 3 bases, with 8 bases between the two germline ends. Germline V gene data show CDR1 as SNHLY and CDR2 as FYNNEI. This CDR3 comprises 12 residues. The CDR3: CASSRESYEQYF. The CDR3 bases are TGTGCCAGCAGTAGGGAAAGCTACGAGCAGTACTTC.

The V call is TRBV20-1, the J call TRBJ2-7; D may correspond to TRBD1 or TRBD2 (5 bases each). Germline V gene sequence: CDR1 DFQATT, CDR2 SNEGSKA (reference sequence). Trimming cost V 6 bases and J 6 bases, with 21 bases left between them. This CDR3 region has 14 residues. CDR3 protein: CSATPRDHLREQYF. The CDR3 DNA reads as TGCAGTGCCACCCCACGGGACCACCTTCGCGAGCAGTACTTC.

This clonotype was counted ten times or more. This chain links TRBV20-1 with TRBJ2-7; D is undetermined. The CDR3 length is 13 residues. Germline V lookup: CDR1 DFQATT, CDR2 SNEGSKA (reference sequence). Trimming shortened V by 1 base and J by 0 bases, and 7 bases separated the two germline ends. CDR3 nucleotides: TGCAGTGCTAGAGCAACGGCCTCCTACGAGCAGTACTTC. This translates into CSARATASYEQYF.

This clonotype appeared many times. The chain links TRBV10-2 to TRBJ2-2; 10 bases are a match to TRBD1. The germline gives CDR1 WSHSY, CDR2 SAAADI. CDR3 length: 16 amino acids. V lost 0 bases and J lost 4; bases outside the gene matches: 2. CDR3 sequence: CASSESRDRGTGELFF. CDR3 in DNA: TGCGCCAGCAGTGAGTCGAGGGACAGGGGCACCGGGGAGCTGTTTTTT.

This clonotype was observed many times. The V and J genes are TRBV11-2 and TRBJ1-2, with no clear D. CDR1 is SGHAT, CDR2 FQNNGV, per germline. V lost 5 bases, J lost 4 bases, and 17 bases lay in between. The CDR3 has 15 residues. The CDR3 here is CASSHHNGRAYGYTF. The CDR3 DNA is TGTGCCAGCAGCCATCACAATGGGCGGGCCTATGGCTACACCTTC.

J is TRBJ2-1 and V is TRBV14; 7 bases agree with TRBD2. Germline-derived CDR1 and CDR2 are SGHDN and FVKESK. CDR3 length: 14 residues. The J segment lost 8 bases and the V segment lost 4 bases, leaving 8 bases of the junction unmatched. In DNA form, the CDR3 reads TGTGCCAGCAGCCGGGACTATAGTAGACATGAGCAGTTCTTC. Translating gives CASSRDYSRHEQFF. The complete variable domain, with remaining parts taken from reference TRBV14 and TRBJ2-1, reads EAGVTQFPSHSVIEKGQTVTLRCDPISGHDNLYWYRRVMGKEIKFLLHFVKESKQDESGMPNNRFLAERTGGTYSTLKVQPAELEDSGVYFCASSRDYSRHEQFFGPGTRLTVL.

This clonotype was recorded many times. The chain joins TRBV7-9 to TRBJ2-7, with D maybe TRBD2 (5 bases). Germline CDR1 is SEHNR and CDR2 is FQNEAQ (reference sequence). This CDR3 has 14 residues. V lost 10 bases and J 5 bases, leaving 21 bases between the germline ends. CDR3 region: CATVPFREAHEQYF. The DNA for the CDR3 is TGTGCCACCGTCCCCTTCCGGGAAGCCCACGAGCAGTACTTC.

This chain joins TRBV28 and TRBJ2-1, with TRBD2 matching over 10 bases. The germline CDR1 and CDR2 sequences are MDHEN and SYDVKM. The CDR3 length is 16 residues. V shed 5 bases and J 1 base; nucleotides not matched to a gene: 5. This CDR3 is CASSPGLAASYNEQFF. In nucleotides, the CDR3 is TGTGCCAGCAGTCCCGGACTAGCGGCGTCCTACAATGAGCAGTTCTTC.